The clone carrying this T cell receptor beta chain came up once. The data were obtained in a study of cytomegalovirus exposure and HLA in healthy donors. The PCR contained 60 Vbeta and 13 Jbeta primers. TCRdb keeps only in-frame clones here, not all; method: immunoSEQ multiplex PCR. This sample yields about 65,000 clones, of which roughly 77% are seen a single time; about 4.5% belongs to the top ten. V lost 6 bases to trimming and J lost 0 bases, with 11 bases between them. The CDR3 length is 15 residues. Germline V gives CDR1 SGHAT, CDR2 FQNNGV. The chain is built from TRBV11-2 and TRBJ2-2, with unresolved D. This TCR derives from a woman aged 30 to 39 in good health and CMV-seronegative. Sequencing used PBMCs. The CDR3 is CASSPFISNTGELFF. The CDR3 DNA reads TGTGCCAGCAGTCCTTTTATTTCGAACACCGGGGAGCTGTTTTTT.